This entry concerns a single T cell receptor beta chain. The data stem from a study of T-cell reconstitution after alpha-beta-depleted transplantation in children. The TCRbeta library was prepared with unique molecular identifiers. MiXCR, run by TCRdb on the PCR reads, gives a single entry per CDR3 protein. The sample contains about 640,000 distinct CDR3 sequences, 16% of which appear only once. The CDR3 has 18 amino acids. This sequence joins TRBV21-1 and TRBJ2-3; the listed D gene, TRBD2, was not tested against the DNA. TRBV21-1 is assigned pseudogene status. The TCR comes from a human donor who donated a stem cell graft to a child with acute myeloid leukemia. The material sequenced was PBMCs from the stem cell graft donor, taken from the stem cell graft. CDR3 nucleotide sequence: TGTGCCAGCAGCAAACAGCGACCGGAGAGCGGAAGCACAGATACGCAGTATTTT. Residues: CASSKQRPESGSTDTQYF.